Reported below is one T cell receptor beta chain. The target antigen is unknown. TCRdb ran MiXCR on the 5' RACE reads and lists one entry per CDR3 protein. Altogether some 68,000 distinct CDR3 sequences are present, 16% being singletons, with the ten largest covering about 31%. Deletions cut 0 bases from V and 4 bases from J, with 4 bases between. The germline V gene encodes CDR1 LNHNV and CDR2 YYDKDF (reference sequence). This CDR3 contains 14 residues. The data derive from a study of T-cell memory formation after mild COVID-19. Study conclusions and caveats: Cross-reactive memory appears to have joined, as suggested by some responding clones showing up in pre-infection memory.

This chain links TRBV15 with TRBJ2-6; D not certain. The sequence came from an adult woman who had mild COVID-19 (a few samples of this study predate the infection). Cell type and time point are not known. Sequenced input: PBMCs or a T cell subset sorted from them (not recorded which). The CDR3 sequence is CATSRDRGANVLTF. CDR3 nucleotides: TGTGCCACCAGCAGAGATCGGGGGGCCAACGTCCTGACTTTC.